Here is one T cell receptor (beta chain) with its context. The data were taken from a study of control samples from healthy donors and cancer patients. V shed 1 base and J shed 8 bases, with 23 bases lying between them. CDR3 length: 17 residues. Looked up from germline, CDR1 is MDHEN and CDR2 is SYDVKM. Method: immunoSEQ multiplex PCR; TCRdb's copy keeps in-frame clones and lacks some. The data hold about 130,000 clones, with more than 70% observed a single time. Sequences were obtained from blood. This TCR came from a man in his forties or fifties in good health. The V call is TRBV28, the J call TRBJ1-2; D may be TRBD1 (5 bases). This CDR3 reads CASSLYPPGRSLWGYTF. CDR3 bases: TGTGCCAGCAGTTTATATCCGCCAGGGAGGAGTTTGTGGGGCTACACCTTC.